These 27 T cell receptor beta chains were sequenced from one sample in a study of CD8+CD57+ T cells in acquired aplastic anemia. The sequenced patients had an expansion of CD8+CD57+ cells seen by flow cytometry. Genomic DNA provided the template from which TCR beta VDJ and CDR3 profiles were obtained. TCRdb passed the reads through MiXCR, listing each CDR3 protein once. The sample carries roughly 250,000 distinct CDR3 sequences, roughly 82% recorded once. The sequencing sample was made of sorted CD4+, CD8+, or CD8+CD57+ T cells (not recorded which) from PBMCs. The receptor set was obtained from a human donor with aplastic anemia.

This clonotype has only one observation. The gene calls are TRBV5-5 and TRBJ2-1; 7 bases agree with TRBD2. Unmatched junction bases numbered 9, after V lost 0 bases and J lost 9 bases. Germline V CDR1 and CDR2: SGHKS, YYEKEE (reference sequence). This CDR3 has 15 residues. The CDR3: CASSLGASGTVEQFF. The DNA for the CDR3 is TGTGCCAGCAGCTTGGGTGCGAGCGGGACCGTTGAGCAGTTCTTC. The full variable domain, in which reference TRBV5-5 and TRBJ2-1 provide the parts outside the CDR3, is DAGVTQSPTHLIKTRGQQVTLRCSPISGHKSVSWYQQVLGQGPQFIFQYYEKEERGRGNFPDRFSARQFPNYSSELNVNALLLGDSALYLCASSLGASGTVEQFFGPGTRLTVL.

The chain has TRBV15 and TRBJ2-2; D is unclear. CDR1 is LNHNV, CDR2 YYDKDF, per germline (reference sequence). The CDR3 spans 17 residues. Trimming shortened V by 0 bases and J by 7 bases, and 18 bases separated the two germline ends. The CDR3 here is CATSRDVGFELSGELFF. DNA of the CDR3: TGTGCCACCAGCAGAGATGTAGGATTCGAACTAAGCGGGGAGCTGTTTTTT.

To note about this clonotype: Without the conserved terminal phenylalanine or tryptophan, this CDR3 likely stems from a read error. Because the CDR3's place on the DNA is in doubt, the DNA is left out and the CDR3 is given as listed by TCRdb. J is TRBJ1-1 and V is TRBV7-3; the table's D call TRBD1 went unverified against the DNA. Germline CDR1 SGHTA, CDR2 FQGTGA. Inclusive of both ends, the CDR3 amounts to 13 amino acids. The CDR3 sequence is CASSFQRSRGSDV.

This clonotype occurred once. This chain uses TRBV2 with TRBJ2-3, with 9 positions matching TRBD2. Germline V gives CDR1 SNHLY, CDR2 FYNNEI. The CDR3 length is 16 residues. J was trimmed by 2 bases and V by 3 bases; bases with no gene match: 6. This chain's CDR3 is CASSDLAGGNTDTQYF. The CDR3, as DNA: TGTGCCAGCAGTGATCTGGCGGGGGGGAACACAGATACGCAGTATTTT.

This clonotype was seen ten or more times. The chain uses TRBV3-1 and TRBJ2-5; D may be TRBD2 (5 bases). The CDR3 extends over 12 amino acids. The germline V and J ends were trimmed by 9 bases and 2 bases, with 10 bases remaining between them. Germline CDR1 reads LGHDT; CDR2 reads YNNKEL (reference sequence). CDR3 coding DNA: TGTGCCAGTCGGGATCAGCAAGAGACCCAGTACTTC. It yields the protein CASRDQQETQYF.

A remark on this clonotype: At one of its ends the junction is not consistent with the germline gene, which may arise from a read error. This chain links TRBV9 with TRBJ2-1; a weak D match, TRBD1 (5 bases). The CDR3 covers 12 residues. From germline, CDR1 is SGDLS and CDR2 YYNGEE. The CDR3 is CASSVGANEQFF. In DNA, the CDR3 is TGCGCCAGCAGCGTAGGGGCGAATGAGCAGTTCTTC.

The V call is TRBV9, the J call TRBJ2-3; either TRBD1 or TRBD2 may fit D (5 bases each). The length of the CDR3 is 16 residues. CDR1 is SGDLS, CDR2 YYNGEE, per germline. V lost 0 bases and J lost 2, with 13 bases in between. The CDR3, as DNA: TGTGCCAGCAGCGTAGAAGGAGAGGGGATCACAGATACGCAGTATTTT. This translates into CASSVEGEGITDTQYF.

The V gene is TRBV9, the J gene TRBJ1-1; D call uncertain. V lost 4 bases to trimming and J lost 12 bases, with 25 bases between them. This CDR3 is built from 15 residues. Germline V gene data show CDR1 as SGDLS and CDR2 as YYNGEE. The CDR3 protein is CASSFAGASYNSPFF. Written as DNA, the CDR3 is TGTGCCAGCAGCTTCGCCGGCGCCTCCTATAATTCACCTTTCTTT.

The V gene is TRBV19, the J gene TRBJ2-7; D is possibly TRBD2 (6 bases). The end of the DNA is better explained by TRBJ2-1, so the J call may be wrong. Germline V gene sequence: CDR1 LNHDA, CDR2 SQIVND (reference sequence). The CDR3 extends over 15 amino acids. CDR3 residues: CASSIGRGATNEQFF. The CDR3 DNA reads TGTGCCAGTAGTATAGGGCGCGGGGCAACCAATGAGCAGTTCTTC.

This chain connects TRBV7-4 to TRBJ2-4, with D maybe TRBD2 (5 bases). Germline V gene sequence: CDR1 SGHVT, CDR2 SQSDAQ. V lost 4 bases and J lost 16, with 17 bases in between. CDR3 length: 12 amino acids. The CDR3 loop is CASSSAGGIGYF. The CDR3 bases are TGTGCCAGCAGCTCCGCTGGAGGCATTGGCTACTTC.

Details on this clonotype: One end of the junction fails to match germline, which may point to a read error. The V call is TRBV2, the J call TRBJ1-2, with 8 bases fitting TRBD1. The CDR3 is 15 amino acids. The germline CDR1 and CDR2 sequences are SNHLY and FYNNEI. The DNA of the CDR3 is TGTGCCAGCAGCTTGGCAGGGGGCGCGAACACTGGATCCACCTTT. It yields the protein CASSLAGGANTGSTF.

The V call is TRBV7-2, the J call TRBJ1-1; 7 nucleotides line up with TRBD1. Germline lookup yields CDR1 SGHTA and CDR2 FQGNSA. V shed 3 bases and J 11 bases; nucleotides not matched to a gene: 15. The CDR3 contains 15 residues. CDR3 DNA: TGTGCCAGCAGCTTGGGACAGAGCGCAAACTATGACGCTTTCTTT. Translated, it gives CASSLGQSANYDAFF.

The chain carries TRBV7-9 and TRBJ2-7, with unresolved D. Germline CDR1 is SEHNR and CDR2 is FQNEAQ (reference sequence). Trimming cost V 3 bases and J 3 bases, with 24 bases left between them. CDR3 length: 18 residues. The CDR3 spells CASSLRPNGKSLCYEQYV. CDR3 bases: TGTGCCAGCAGCTTGCGGCCCAATGGGAAGTCCCTTTGCTACGAGCAGTACGTC.

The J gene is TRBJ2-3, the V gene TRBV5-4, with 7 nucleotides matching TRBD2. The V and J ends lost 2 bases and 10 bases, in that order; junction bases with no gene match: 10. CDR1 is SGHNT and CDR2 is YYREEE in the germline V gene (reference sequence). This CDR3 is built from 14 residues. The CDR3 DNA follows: TGTGCCAGCAGCTTTGCGGGAGCACCCGATGCGCAGTATTTT. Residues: CASSFAGAPDAQYF.

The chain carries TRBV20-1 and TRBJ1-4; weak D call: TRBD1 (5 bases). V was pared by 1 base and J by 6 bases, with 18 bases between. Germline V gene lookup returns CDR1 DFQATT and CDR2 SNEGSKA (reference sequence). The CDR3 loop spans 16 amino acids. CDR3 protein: CSARVGQGELYEKLFF. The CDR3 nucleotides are TGCAGTGCTAGAGTGGGCCAGGGAGAGTTGTATGAAAAACTGTTTTTT.

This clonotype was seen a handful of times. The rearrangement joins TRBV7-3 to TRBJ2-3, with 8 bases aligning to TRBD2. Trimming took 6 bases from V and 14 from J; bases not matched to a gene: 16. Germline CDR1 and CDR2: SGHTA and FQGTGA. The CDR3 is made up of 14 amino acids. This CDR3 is CASSSAGGPGTTYF. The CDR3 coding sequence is TGTGCCAGCAGTTCTGCGGGGGGTCCCGGTACGACGTATTTT.

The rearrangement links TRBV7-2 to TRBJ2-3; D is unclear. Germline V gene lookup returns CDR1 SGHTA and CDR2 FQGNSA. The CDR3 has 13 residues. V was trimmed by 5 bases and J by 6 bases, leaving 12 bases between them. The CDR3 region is CASSSLGRDTQYF. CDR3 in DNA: TGTGCCAGCAGCAGCCTGGGCAGGGATACGCAGTATTTT.

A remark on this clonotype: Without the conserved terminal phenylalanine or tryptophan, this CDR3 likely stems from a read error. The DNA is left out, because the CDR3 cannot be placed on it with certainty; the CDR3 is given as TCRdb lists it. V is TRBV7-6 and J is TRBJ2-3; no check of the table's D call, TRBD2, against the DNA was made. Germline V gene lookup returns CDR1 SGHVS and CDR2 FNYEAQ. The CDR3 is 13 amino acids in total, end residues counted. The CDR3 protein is CASSPAGASSYNV.

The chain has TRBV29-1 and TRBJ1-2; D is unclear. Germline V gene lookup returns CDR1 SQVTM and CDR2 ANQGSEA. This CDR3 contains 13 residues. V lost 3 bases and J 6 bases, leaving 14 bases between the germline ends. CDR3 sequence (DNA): TGCAGCGTTGATGAAGAGGGAGTAAATGGCTACACCTTC. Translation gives CSVDEEGVNGYTF. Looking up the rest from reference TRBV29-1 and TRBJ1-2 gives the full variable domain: SAVISQKPSRDICQRGTSLTIQCQVDSQVTMMFWYRQQPGQSLTLIATANQGSEATYESGFVIDKFPISRPNLTFSTLTVSNMSPEDSSIYLCSVDEEGVNGYTFGSGTRLTVV.

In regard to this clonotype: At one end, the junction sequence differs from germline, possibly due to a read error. Here the CDR3 reads CASSYDRNNEPQHF. Here the CDR3 DNA reads TGTGCCAGCTCATACGACAGAAACAATGAGCCCCAGCATTTT. The chain uses TRBV18 and TRBJ1-5, with D perhaps matching TRBD1 (5 bases). CDR1 is KGHSH and CDR2 is LQKENI in the germline V gene. There are 14 residues in the CDR3. Looking up the rest from reference TRBV18 and TRBJ1-5 gives the full variable domain: NAGVMQNPRHLVRRRGQEARLRCSPMKGHSHVYWYRQLPEEGLKFMVYLQKENIIDESGMPKERFSAEFPKEGPSILRIQQVVRGDSAAYFCASSYDRNNEPQHFGDGTRLSIL.

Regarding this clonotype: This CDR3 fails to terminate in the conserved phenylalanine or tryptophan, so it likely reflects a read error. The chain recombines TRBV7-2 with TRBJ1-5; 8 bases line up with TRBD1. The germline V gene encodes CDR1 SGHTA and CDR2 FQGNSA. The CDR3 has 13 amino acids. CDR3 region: CASSHTGGQPQHY. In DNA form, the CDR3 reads TGCGCCAGCAGCCATACAGGGGGTCAGCCCCAGCATTAT.

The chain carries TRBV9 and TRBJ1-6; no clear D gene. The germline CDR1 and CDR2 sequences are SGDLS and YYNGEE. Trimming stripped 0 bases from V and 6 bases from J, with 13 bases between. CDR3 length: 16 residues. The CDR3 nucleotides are TGTGCCAGCAGCGTAGGGGCAGATACTACTAATTCACCCCTCCACTTT. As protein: CASSVGADTTNSPLHF.

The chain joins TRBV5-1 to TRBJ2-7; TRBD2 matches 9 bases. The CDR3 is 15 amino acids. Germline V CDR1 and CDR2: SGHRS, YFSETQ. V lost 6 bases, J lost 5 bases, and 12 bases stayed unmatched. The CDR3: CASKAGGYRDHEQYF. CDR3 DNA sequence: TGCGCCAGCAAAGCGGGAGGTTATCGAGACCACGAGCAGTACTTC.

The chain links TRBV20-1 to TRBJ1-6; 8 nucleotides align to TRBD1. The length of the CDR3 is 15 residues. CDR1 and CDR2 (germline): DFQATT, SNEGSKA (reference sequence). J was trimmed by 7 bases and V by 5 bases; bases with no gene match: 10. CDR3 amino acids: CSAGVAGQGNSPLHF. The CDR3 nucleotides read TGCAGTGCTGGAGTGGCCGGACAGGGAAATTCACCCCTCCACTTT.

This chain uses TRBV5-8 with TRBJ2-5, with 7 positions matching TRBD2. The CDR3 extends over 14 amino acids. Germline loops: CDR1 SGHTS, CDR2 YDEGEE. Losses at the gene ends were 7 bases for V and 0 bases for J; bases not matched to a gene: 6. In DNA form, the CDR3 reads TGTGCCAGCGGGTACGGGGGGTACCAAGAGACCCAGTACTTC. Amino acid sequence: CASGYGGYQETQYF.

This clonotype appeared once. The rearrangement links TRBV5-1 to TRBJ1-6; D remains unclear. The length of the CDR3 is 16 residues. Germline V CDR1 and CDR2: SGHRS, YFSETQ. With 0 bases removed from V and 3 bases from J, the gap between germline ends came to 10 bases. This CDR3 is CASSLAADSYNSPLHF. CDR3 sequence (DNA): TGCGCCAGCAGCTTGGCGGCAGATAGCTATAATTCACCCCTCCACTTT.

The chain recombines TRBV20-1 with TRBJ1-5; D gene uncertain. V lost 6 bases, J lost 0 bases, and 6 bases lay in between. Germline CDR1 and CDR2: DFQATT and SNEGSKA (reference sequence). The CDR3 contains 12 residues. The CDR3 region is CSAGRSNQPQHF. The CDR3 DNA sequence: TGCAGTGCAGGACGTAGCAATCAGCCCCAGCATTTT.